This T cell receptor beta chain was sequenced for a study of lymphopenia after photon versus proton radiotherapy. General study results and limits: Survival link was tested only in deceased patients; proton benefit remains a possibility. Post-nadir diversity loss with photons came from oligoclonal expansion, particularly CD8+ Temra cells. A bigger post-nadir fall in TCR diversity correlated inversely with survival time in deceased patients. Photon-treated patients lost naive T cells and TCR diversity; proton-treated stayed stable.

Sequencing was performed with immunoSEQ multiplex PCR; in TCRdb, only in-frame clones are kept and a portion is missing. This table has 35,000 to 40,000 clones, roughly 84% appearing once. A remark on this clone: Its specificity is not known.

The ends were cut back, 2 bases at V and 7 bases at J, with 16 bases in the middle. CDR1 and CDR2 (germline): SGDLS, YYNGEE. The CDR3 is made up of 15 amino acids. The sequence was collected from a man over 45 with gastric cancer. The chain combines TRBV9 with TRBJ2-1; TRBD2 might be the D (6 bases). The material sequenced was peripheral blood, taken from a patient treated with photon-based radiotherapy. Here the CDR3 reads CASSVTRGIRNEQFF. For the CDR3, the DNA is TGTGCCAGCAGCGTTACCCGGGGGATACGTAATGAGCAGTTCTTC.